This T cell receptor beta chain was identified in a study of T cells after yellow fever vaccination. Deletions cut 4 bases from V and 7 bases from J, with 11 bases between. This CDR3 comprises 13 residues. The V gene's germline CDR1 is MNHEY and CDR2 SMNVEV (reference sequence). TCRdb used MiXCR to reprocess the 5' RACE reads, holding one entry per CDR3 protein. The sample has roughly 320,000 distinct CDR3 sequences, around a tenth seen once; the top ten hold over 3%. This TCR was recovered from a man younger than 35 who received the YFV17D yellow fever vaccine. The rearrangement links TRBV27 to TRBJ1-5, with D possibly TRBD1 on 5 matching bases. The source was CD4+ T cells sorted from PBMCs, collected 45 days after the yellow fever booster vaccination. The CDR3 protein is CASSSRWDQPQHF. The CDR3 DNA is TGTGCCAGCAGTTCCCGGTGGGACCAGCCCCAGCATTTT.